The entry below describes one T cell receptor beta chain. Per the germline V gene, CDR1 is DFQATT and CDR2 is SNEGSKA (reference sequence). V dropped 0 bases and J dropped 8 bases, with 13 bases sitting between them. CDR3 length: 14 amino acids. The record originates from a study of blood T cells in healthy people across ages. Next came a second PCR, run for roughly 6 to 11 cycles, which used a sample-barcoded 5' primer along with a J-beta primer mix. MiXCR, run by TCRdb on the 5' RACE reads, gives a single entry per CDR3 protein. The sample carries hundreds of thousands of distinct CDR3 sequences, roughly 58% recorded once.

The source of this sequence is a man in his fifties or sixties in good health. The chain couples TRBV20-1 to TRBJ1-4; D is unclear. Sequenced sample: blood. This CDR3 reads CSARDRRAGEKLFF. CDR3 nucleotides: TGCAGTGCTAGAGATAGGAGAGCGGGGGAAAAACTGTTTTTT.